This T cell receptor (beta chain) was captured by sequencing in a study of cytomegalovirus exposure and HLA in healthy donors. The PCR contained 60 Vbeta and 13 Jbeta primers. The repertoire was sequenced with immunoSEQ multiplex PCR; TCRdb's copy has only in-frame clones and lacks some. This sample has under 200,000 clones; approximately 71% occur once, and the top ten carry approximately 5.6%. This clone was counted a single time. This CDR3 comprises 15 residues. J lost 9 bases, V lost 4 bases, and 13 bases had no gene match. Germline CDR1 is SEHNR and CDR2 is FQNEAQ (reference sequence). Sequences were obtained from PBMCs. V and J are TRBV7-9 and TRBJ2-7, with TRBD1 matching 9 bases. The clonotype was recovered from a woman aged 18 to 35 in good health and CMV-seropositive. Written as DNA, the CDR3 is TGTGCCAGCAGCTACCCTGGACAGGGGAGGCGGGTGCAGTACTTC. Translation gives CASSYPGQGRRVQYF.